The source of this TCR beta chain is a study of shared clonotypes between healthy human individuals. Sequencing used immunoSEQ multiplex PCR; TCRdb keeps in-frame clones, though not all of them. The table lists hundreds of thousands of clones, over 90% of them singletons, with around 24% in the top ten. Points from the study as a whole: Generation probabilities of non-shared clonotypes were lower (relative to those shared by all four donors).

The CDR3 extends over 16 amino acids. Germline CDR1 SQVTM, CDR2 ANQGSEA. Trimming removed 6 bases from V and 3 bases from J; junction bases left unmatched: 11. With regard to this clone: Its specificity is unknown.

Positively selected for CCR7, the CD45RO-negative cells used as naive CD8 cells excluded terminally differentiated effector memory CD45RA+ cells. The source material was naive CD8+ T cells sorted from blood. The genes are TRBV29-1 and TRBJ2-1; 10 bases are shared with TRBD2. The receptor's source is a young man in good health. Here the CDR3 DNA reads TGCAGCGTCGTGGGACTAGCGAACGACAACTACAATGAGCAGTTCTTC. Residues: CSVVGLANDNYNEQFF.